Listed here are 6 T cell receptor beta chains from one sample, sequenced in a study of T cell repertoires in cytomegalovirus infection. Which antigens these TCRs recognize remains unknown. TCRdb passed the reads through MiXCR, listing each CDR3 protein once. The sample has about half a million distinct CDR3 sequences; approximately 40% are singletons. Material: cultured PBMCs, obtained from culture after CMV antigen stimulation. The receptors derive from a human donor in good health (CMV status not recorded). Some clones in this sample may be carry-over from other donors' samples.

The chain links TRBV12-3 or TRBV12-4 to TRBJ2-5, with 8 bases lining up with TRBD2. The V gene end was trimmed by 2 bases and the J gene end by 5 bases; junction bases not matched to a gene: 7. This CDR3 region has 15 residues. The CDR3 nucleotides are TGTGCCAGCAGTTTACAGCGGGGGCTAGGGGAGACCCAGTACTTC. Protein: CASSLQRGLGETQYF.

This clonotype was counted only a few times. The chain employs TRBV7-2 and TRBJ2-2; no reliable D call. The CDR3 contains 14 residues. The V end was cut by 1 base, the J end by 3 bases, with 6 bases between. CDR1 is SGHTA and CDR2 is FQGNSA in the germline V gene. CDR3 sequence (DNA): TGTGCCAGCAGCTTAGGACCCTACACCGGGGAGCTGTTTTTT. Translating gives CASSLGPYTGELFF.

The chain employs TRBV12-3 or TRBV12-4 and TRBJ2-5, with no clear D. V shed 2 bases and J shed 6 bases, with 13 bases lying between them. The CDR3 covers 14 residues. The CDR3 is CASSLQVSSKTQYF. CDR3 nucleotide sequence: TGTGCCAGCAGTTTACAAGTTAGCTCAAAGACCCAGTACTTC.

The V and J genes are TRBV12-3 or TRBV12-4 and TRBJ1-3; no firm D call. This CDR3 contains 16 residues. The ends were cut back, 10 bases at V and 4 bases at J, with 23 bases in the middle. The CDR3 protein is CATVYRRVQTGNTIYF. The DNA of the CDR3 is TGTGCCACAGTTTATCGCCGGGTCCAGACCGGAAACACCATATATTTT.

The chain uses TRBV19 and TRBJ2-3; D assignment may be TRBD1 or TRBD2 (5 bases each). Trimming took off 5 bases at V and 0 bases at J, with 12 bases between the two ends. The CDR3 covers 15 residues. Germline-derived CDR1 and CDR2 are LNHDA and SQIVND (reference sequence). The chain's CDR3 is CASSQGPASTDTQYF. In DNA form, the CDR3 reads TGTGCCAGTAGTCAGGGACCTGCTAGCACAGATACGCAGTATTTT.

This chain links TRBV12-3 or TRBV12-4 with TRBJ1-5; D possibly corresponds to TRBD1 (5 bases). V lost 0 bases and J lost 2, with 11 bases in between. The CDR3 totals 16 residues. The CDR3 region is CASSLAATAGNQPQHF. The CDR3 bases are TGTGCCAGCAGTTTAGCAGCGACAGCAGGCAATCAGCCCCAGCATTTT.